Shown below are 4 T cell receptor beta chains from a single sample sequenced in a study of blood T cell repertoires in COVID-19. Profiled with immunoSEQ multiplex PCR; TCRdb holds only in-frame clones, not every one. The sample comprises 150,000 or so clones, just over 85% of which are singletons, and approximately 7% rests with the top ten. Specimen: peripheral blood. The receptors were gathered from a middle-aged man with active or convalescent COVID-19.

This clone is a singleton in its sample. The chain links TRBV5-1 to TRBJ2-5, with 9 nucleotides matching TRBD2. This CDR3 has 15 residues. Germline trimming cut 0 bases from V and 5 bases from J; bases unmatched to any gene: 5. In germline, CDR1 is SGHRS, CDR2 YFSETQ. This CDR3 reads CASSLVASGTETQYF. The CDR3 bases are TGCGCCAGCAGCTTGGTCGCTAGCGGGACGGAGACCCAGTACTTC.

The rearrangement joins TRBV28 to TRBJ1-5, with TRBD1 identical over 10 bases. Germline CDR1 MDHEN, CDR2 SYDVKM. J was trimmed by 7 bases and V by 5 bases; bases with no gene match: 11. CDR3 length: 16 amino acids. The CDR3 DNA is TGTGCCAGCAGTACGTACAAGGACAGGGGGAGGCAGCCCCAGCATTTT. Translating it yields CASSTYKDRGRQPQHF.

The chain uses TRBV5-4 and TRBJ2-7, with TRBD2 as a possible D gene (6 bases). This CDR3 is built from 15 residues. V gave up 0 bases and J gave up 5 bases, with 15 bases separating them. In germline, CDR1 is SGHNT, CDR2 YYREEE (reference sequence). The CDR3 coding sequence is TGTGCCAGCAGCTTGGGGGTCGGAGGGAAAGACGAGCAGTACTTC. This encodes CASSLGVGGKDEQYF. Using reference TRBV5-4 and TRBJ2-7 for the parts outside the CDR3, the full variable domain is ETGVTQSPTHLIKTRGQQVTLRCSSQSGHNTVSWYQQALGQGPQFIFQYYREEENGRGNFPPRFSGLQFPNYSSELNVNALELDDSALYLCASSLGVGGKDEQYFGPGTRLTVT.

This chain uses TRBV6-6 with TRBJ2-3, with TRBD2 as a possible D gene (7 bases). CDR1 is MNHNY and CDR2 is SVGAGI in the germline V gene (reference sequence). Trimming pared 7 bases from V and 5 bases from J, leaving 19 bases between. CDR3 size: 15 residues. This CDR3 reads CASNQGGGGLDTQYF. The CDR3 DNA reads TGTGCCAGCAACCAAGGGGGAGGGGGTTTAGATACGCAGTATTTT.